This T cell receptor (beta chain) stems from a study of cytomegalovirus exposure and HLA in healthy donors. The germline gives CDR1 MDHEN, CDR2 SYDVKM. The CDR3 spans 16 residues. V was pared by 2 bases and J by 3 bases, with 16 bases between. With respect to this clone: What it binds is unknown.

The study's findings and limits: DRB1 had the most TCR associations and HLA-C the fewest, a later analysis found, with rates varying by HLA locus. Usually a TCR sequence was rare, but some public TCRs were found in many donors.

PCR amplification relied on 60 Vbeta primers (plus 13 Jbeta primers). Repertoires were generated with immunoSEQ multiplex PCR, while TCRdb's copy carries only in-frame clones and drops some. The repertoire holds fewer than 200,000 clones, 60% to 80% seen once, with more than 3% in the top ten. The sample comprised PBMCs. The origin of this receptor is a man aged 25 to 40 in good health and CMV-seropositive. The chain joins TRBV28 to TRBJ2-5; a weak D match, TRBD1 (6 bases). The CDR3 DNA reads TGTGCCAGCAGTTTAAGGTCGGGCAGGGGTGAAGAGACCCAGTACTTC. Its translation is CASSLRSGRGEETQYF.